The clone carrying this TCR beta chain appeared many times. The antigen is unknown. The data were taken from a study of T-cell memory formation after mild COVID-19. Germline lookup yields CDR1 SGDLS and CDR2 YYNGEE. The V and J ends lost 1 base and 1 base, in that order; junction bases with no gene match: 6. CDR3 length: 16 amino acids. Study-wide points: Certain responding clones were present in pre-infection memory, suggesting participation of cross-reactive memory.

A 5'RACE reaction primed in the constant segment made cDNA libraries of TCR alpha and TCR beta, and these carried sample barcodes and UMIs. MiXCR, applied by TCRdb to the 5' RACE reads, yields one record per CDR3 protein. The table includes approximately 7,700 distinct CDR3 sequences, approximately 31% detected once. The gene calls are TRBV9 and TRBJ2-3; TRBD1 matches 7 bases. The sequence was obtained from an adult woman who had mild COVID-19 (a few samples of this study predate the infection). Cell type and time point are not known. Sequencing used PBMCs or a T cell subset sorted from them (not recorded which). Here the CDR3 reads CASSVNRGSGTDTQYF. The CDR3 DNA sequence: TGTGCCAGCAGCGTAAACAGGGGTTCCGGCACAGATACGCAGTATTTT.